Listed below are T cell receptor beta chains from one sample, sequenced in a study of OX40 agonist ivuxolimab in advanced cancers. Libraries were prepared by immunoSEQ multiplex PCR; TCRdb keeps only in-frame clonotypes and omits some of them. The data contain around 71,000 clones, around 80% of them singletons. The source was CD4+ or CD8+ T cells sorted from blood, collected in a trial of the OX40 agonist ivuxolimab. Receptor source: an adult with an advanced solid tumor such as melanoma, head and neck, liver or kidney cancer. Each CDR3 is given with its conserved first and last residue. Each record gives: clone size, D gene, CDR3 length, V gene, J gene, CDR3 protein, CDR3 DNA. D genes are given only for firm matches. Rows may omit the clone size; those that give it use once, few, many or a size class.

.	.	15	TRBV15	TRBJ1-4	CATSRADRENEKLFF	TGTGCCACCAGCAGAGCGGACAGAGAAAATGAAAAACTGTTTTTT
.	.	13	TRBV29-1	TRBJ1-1	CSVGGREDTEAFF	TGCAGCGTTGGGGGCAGGGAGGATACTGAAGCTTTCTTT
.	TRBD1	15	TRBV5-1	TRBJ2-2	CASSRGQGGTGELFF	TGCGCCAGCAGCCGGGGACAGGGAGGCACCGGGGAGCTGTTTTTT
.	.	14	TRBV11-3	TRBJ1-3	CASSLGGNLDTIYF	TGTGCCAGCAGCTTAGGAGGCAATCTCGACACCATATATTTT
.	TRBD1	13	TRBV25-1	TRBJ1-2	CASHRGTGYGYTF	TGTGCCAGTCATAGGGGGACAGGGTATGGCTACACCTTC
few	.	14	TRBV27	TRBJ2-5	CASSFGLMGETQYF	TGTGCCAGCAGTTTCGGCCTGATGGGGGAGACCCAGTACTTC
.	.	14	TRBV7-9	TRBJ2-7	CASSSTGASYEQYF	TGTGCCAGCAGCTCCACGGGTGCTTCTTACGAGCAGTACTTC
.	.	15	TRBV27	TRBJ2-7	CASSFSPTSSYEQYF	TGTGCCAGCAGTTTTTCCCCTACCAGCTCCTACGAGCAGTACTTC
.	.	14	TRBV7-2	TRBJ2-3	CASSLASASDTQYF	TGTGCCAGCAGCTTAGCGAGCGCCTCAGATACGCAGTATTTT
.	TRBD1	14	TRBV19	TRBJ2-7	CASSIGDRAYEQYF	TGTGCCAGTAGTATCGGGGACAGGGCCTACGAGCAGTACTTC
.	TRBD1	18	TRBV28	TRBJ1-5	CASSARQGPLVGNQPQHF	TGTGCCAGCAGTGCCAGACAGGGTCCCCTTGTAGGCAATCAGCCCCAGCATTTT
.	.	14	TRBV7-2	TRBJ1-3	CASKNGHSGNTIYF	TGTGCCAGCAAAAACGGGCACTCTGGAAACACCATATATTTT
.	.	12	TRBV29-1	TRBJ2-3	CSARTGTDTQYF	TGCAGCGCCAGGACAGGCACAGATACGCAGTATTTT
.	TRBD1	19	TRBV27	TRBJ1-1	CASSPWGTGGVVSGSEAFF	TGTGCCAGCAGTCCGTGGGGGACAGGGGGAGTAGTAAGCGGGTCTGAAGCTTTCTTT
once	.	13	TRBV7-3	TRBJ1-2	CASSPTPQMGYTF	TGTGCCAGCAGCCCAACCCCACAGATGGGCTACACCTTC
.	.	11	TRBV30	TRBJ2-1	CARGGYNEQFF	TGTGCCAGGGGAGGTTACAATGAGCAGTTCTTC
once	.	14	TRBV19	TRBJ1-3	CASSRDISGNTIYF	TGTGCCAGTAGCCGGGACATTTCTGGAAACACCATATATTTT
.	.	13	TRBV2	TRBJ1-5	CASSAQGSQPQHF	TGTGCCAGCAGTGCACAGGGCAGTCAGCCCCAGCATTTT
.	.	16	TRBV19	TRBJ2-7	CASSNPGTPGTYEQYF	TGTGCCAGTAGTAACCCCGGGACACCCGGCACGTACGAGCAGTACTTC
.	TRBD2	17	TRBV5-5	TRBJ2-3	CASSPGLAGVRADTQYF	TGTGCCAGCAGCCCGGGACTAGCGGGAGTTCGTGCAGATACGCAGTATTTT
.	.	13	TRBV30	TRBJ1-2	CAWTTRADYGYTF	TGTGCCTGGACAACACGGGCCGACTATGGCTACACCTTC
.	.	14	TRBV7-9	TRBJ2-3	CASSLAGFTDTQYF	TGTGCCAGCAGCTTAGCGGGGTTCACAGATACGCAGTATTTT
.	TRBD1	16	TRBV4-1	TRBJ1-6	CASSHVDRGIDSPLHF	TGCGCCAGCAGCCATGTTGACAGGGGAATCGATTCACCCCTCCACTTT
few	.	15	TRBV7-8	TRBJ2-7	CASSPPPWYSYEQYF	TGTGCCAGCAGTCCCCCCCCCTGGTACTCCTACGAGCAGTACTTC
.	TRBD1	15	TRBV28	TRBJ1-3	CASSRTGFTGNTIYF	TGTGCCAGCAGCCGGACAGGGTTTACTGGAAACACCATATATTTT
.	TRBD2	16	TRBV5-4	TRBJ2-6	CASSSGTIGGANVLTF	TGTGCCAGCAGCTCCGGGACTATAGGTGGGGCCAACGTCCTGACTTTC
few	TRBD1	14	TRBV10-2	TRBJ2-7	CASRRTGDVYEQYF	TGCGCCAGCAGGAGGACAGGGGACGTGTACGAGCAGTACTTC
.	.	16	TRBV11-3	TRBJ2-3	CASSSRGGLGTDTQYF	TGTGCCAGCAGCTCCCGAGGGGGTCTAGGCACAGATACGCAGTATTTT
.	TRBD1	14	TRBV28	TRBJ2-7	CASRGTGQFYEQYF	TGTGCCAGCAGGGGGACAGGGCAATTCTACGAGCAGTACTTC
.	.	15	TRBV6-5	TRBJ1-1	CASSYSWTGNTEAFF	TGTGCCAGCAGTTACTCTTGGACGGGGAACACTGAAGCTTTCTTT
.	.	14	TRBV7-2	TRBJ1-6	CASSLWLDNSPLHF	TGTGCCAGCAGCTTATGGCTGGATAATTCACCCCTCCACTTT
.	.	15	TRBV5-4	TRBJ1-2	CASKWGMTQVDGYTF	TGTGCCAGCAAATGGGGAATGACGCAGGTAGATGGCTACACCTTC
.	TRBD2	17	TRBV5-1	TRBJ2-1	CASSLGTSGRSYNEQFF	TGCGCCAGCAGCCTAGGGACTAGCGGGCGCTCCTACAATGAGCAGTTCTTC